One sample yielded the 7 T cell receptor beta chains listed below, sequenced in a study of T cell changes during pregnancy in multiple sclerosis. The assay was immunoSEQ multiplex PCR, and TCRdb's table has in-frame clones only and misses some. The table records fewer than 100,000 clones, over 75% of them present only once. The sequencing here drew on peripheral blood, taken before pregnancy. All receptors derive from a female donor with multiple sclerosis, enrolled in a pregnancy study.

The chain carries TRBV10-1 and TRBJ2-7; possibly TRBD2 for D (5 bases). The CDR3 covers 13 residues. Trimming shortened V by 8 bases and J by 4 bases, and 15 bases separated the two germline ends. Germline V gene lookup returns CDR1 WNHNN and CDR2 SYGVQD (reference sequence). CDR3 in amino acids: CASSRYRGYEQYF. CDR3 DNA sequence: TGCGCCAGCTCCCGGTACCGAGGGTACGAGCAGTACTTC.

The V and J genes are TRBV18 and TRBJ2-5, with 15 bases that match TRBD2. Germline CDR1 KGHSH, CDR2 LQKENI. This CDR3 contains 19 residues. The V gene end was trimmed by 3 bases and the J gene end by 2 bases; junction bases not matched to a gene: 10. The DNA for the CDR3 is TGTGCCAGCTCACCGCAGACACCAGGGACTAGCGGGGGGCAAGAGACCCAGTACTTC. This encodes CASSPQTPGTSGGQETQYF.

The rearrangement uses TRBV5-6 and TRBJ2-7, with a tentative D call TRBD2 (6 bases). The length of the CDR3 is 13 residues. Germline CDR1 is SGHDT and CDR2 is YYEEEE. V dropped 4 bases and J dropped 5 bases, with 13 bases sitting between them. The DNA of the CDR3 is TGTGCCAGCAGCATTCCCTCGGGGGACGAGCAGTACTTC. Protein product: CASSIPSGDEQYF. Combining the CDR3 with reference TRBV5-6 and TRBJ2-7 gives the whole variable domain DAGVTQSPTHLIKTRGQQVTLRCSPKSGHDTVSWYQQALGQGPQFIFQYYEEEERQRGNFPDRFSGHQFPNYSSELNVNALLLGDSALYLCASSIPSGDEQYFGPGTRLTVT.

This chain connects TRBV18 to TRBJ1-1, with 8 bases fitting TRBD1. Germline CDR1 reads KGHSH; CDR2 reads LQKENI. There are 15 residues in the CDR3. V shed 3 bases and J 1 base; nucleotides not matched to a gene: 4. The chain's CDR3 is CASSPQGARNTEAFF. The DNA for the CDR3 is TGTGCCAGCTCACCCCAGGGGGCTAGGAACACTGAAGCTTTCTTT. Full variable domain (remainder filled in from reference TRBV18 and TRBJ1-1): NAGVMQNPRHLVRRRGQEARLRCSPMKGHSHVYWYRQLPEEGLKFMVYLQKENIIDESGMPKERFSAEFPKEGPSILRIQQVVRGDSAAYFCASSPQGARNTEAFFGQGTRLTVV.

This chain connects TRBV27 to TRBJ1-5, with TRBD1 as a possible D gene (5 bases). The CDR3 sequence is 14 residues long. Germline CDR1 reads MNHEY; CDR2 reads SMNVEV (reference sequence). Deletions cut 5 bases from V and 0 bases from J, with 8 bases between. CDR3 region: CASSRTGSNQPQHF. The CDR3 DNA is TGTGCCAGCAGTCGTACAGGTAGCAATCAGCCCCAGCATTTT.

The chain combines TRBV19 with TRBJ2-3, with TRBD2 identical over 10 bases. The CDR3 has 14 residues. The V gene end was trimmed by 6 bases and the J gene end by 2 bases; junction bases not matched to a gene: 2. CDR1 and CDR2 from the germline V gene are LNHDA and SQIVND (reference sequence). CDR3 amino acids: CASRLAGYTDTQYF. The DNA for the CDR3 is TGTGCCAGTAGACTAGCGGGGTACACAGATACGCAGTATTTT.

This chain joins TRBV5-1 and TRBJ2-5; 15 bases agree with TRBD2. With 4 bases clipped from V and 5 bases from J, the junction kept 6 bases outside the gene matches. The CDR3 consists of 16 residues. Germline values: CDR1 SGHRS, CDR2 YFSETQ. The CDR3 nucleotides read TGCGCCAGCAGCGTAGGGACTAGCGGGGGGAGTGAGACCCAGTACTTC. It yields the protein CASSVGTSGGSETQYF.